This TCR beta chain was captured by sequencing in a study of CD8 T cells in ankylosing spondylitis. Study conclusions and caveats: In synovial fluid and blood from reactive arthritis, some motif variants were previously reported.

TCRdb used MiXCR to reprocess the 5' RACE reads, holding one entry per CDR3 protein. The data hold some 240,000 distinct CDR3 sequences, with 18% observed a single time. Germline V lookup: CDR1 DFQATT, CDR2 SNEGSKA (reference sequence). V lost 0 bases, J lost 3 bases, and 14 bases lay in between. The CDR3 consists of 16 residues. Worth noting for this clonotype: Its antigen is not identified.

This TCR was sampled from a male donor with ankylosing spondylitis or in good health (not recorded which). This chain uses TRBV20-1 with TRBJ2-2; either TRBD1 or TRBD2 may fit D (5 bases each). Sequenced material: blood, either unsorted or a sorted T cell fraction (not recorded which). CDR3 coding DNA: TGCAGTGCTAGAGATCTACAGGAGGAGTACACCGGGGAGCTGTTTTTT. Its protein product is CSARDLQEEYTGELFF.